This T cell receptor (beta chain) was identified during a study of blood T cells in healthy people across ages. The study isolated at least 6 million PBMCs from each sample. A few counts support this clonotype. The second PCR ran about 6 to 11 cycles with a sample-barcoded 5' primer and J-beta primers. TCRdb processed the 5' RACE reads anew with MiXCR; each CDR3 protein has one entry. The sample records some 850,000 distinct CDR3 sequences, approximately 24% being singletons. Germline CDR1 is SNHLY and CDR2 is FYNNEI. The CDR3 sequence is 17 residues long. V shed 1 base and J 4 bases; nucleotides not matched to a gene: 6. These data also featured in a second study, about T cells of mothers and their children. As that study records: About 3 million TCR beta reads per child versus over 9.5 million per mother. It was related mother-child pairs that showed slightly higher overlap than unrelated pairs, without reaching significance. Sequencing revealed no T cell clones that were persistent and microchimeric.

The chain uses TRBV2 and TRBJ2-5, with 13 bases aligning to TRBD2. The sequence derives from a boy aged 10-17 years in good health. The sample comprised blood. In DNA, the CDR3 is TGTGCCAGCAGTGAAGGAACTAGCGGGGGGGGATCAGAGACCCAGTACTTC. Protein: CASSEGTSGGGSETQYF.